This T cell receptor beta chain is from a study of T cell changes during pregnancy in multiple sclerosis. The junction had 3 bases not matched to a gene; V was cut back by 4 bases and J by 4 bases. Germline V gene data show CDR1 as MDHEN and CDR2 as SYDVKM. The length of the CDR3 is 13 residues. Repertoires were generated with immunoSEQ multiplex PCR, while TCRdb's copy carries only in-frame clones and drops some. The data show around 130,000 clones, 95% to 98% seen once. This clonotype was sampled from a female donor with multiple sclerosis, enrolled in a pregnancy study. The source material was peripheral blood, sampled after pregnancy. The rearrangement joins TRBV28 to TRBJ2-5; 7 bases are a match to TRBD1. The CDR3 coding sequence is TGTGCCAGCAGTTCCCACAGGGGAGAGACCCAGTACTTC. Translation: CASSSHRGETQYF.